This T cell receptor (beta chain) was documented in a study of vaccination and CD4 T cells after COVID-19. Trimming took 2 bases from V and 6 from J; bases not matched to a gene: 9. From germline, CDR1 is MGHRA and CDR2 YSYEKL. The CDR3 has 16 residues. Findings and caveats of the study: Convalescent patients were relatively few, and early post-infection timepoints were missing.

In regard to this clonotype: Its antigen is undetermined.

The Oncomine TCR Beta short-read assay generated sequence data from the DNA of cultured CD4+ T cells. TCRdb passed the PCR reads through MiXCR, listing each CDR3 protein once. This sample has 7,500 to 9,000 distinct CDR3 sequences; around 41% occur once, and the top ten carry roughly a fifth. Treatment of the sample: roughly 11-day PBMC culture with coronavirus spike peptide pools or control peptides (ViraFEST assay). The unexposed donor's CD4+ T cells were collected before the COVID-19 pandemic (2011-2018). Cultures got half-medium changes with IL-2 on days 3 and 7. The clonotype comes from a human donor in good health. The gene calls are TRBV4-1 and TRBJ1-2; 10 bases map to TRBD1. Sample: CD4+ T cells from blood, cultured in vitro. The CDR3, as DNA: TGCGCCAGCAGCCAACGGGACAGGGGTCCCCCCAATGGCTACACCTTC. Its translation: CASSQRDRGPPNGYTF.